The sequence of this T cell receptor (beta chain) was determined in a study of T cells after yellow fever vaccination (dated by TCRdb to between 2018 and 2021). With respect to the entire study: The SMART-Seq v4 Ultra Low Input RNA kit was used to prepare libraries from fractions with low cell numbers. To follow T-cell clones before and after both primary and booster YFV17D yellow fever vaccination, bulk TCR alpha and beta repertoires underwent longitudinal sequencing. The cohort comprised two healthy male donors, one aged 18 to 30 and one aged 30 to 40 years. Blood samples were taken at several timepoints before and after primary and secondary immunization, and bulk PBMC replicates and cell subsets were isolated. What the work shows at the level of the full study, not this receptor alone: Computational filtering was required because FACS-sorted repertoires could contain abundant contaminating clonotypes from the bulk population. Most clones expanded after primary vaccination were re-detected after the booster (96% of CD4 and roughly 85% of CD8), suggesting broad memory maintenance. The secondary T-cell response was weaker than the primary response but faster, peaking on day 5 instead of day 15. A small share of clonotypes occurred in both CD4 and CD8 compartments, likely arising from convergent recombination. Only two donors were included in the study, so the extent to which the findings can be generalized is limited.

The treatment or condition label of this sample denotes: live attenuated yellow fever vaccine strain. A standard Ficoll-Paque protocol was used to isolate PBMCs from peripheral blood. Dynabeads CD4 and CD8 positive selection kits were used to isolate CD4 and CD8 T-cell fractions. RNA was extracted with TriZol from bulk PBMCs, CD4 and CD8 fractions, and dextramer-positive and dextramer-negative fractions. The germline V gene (reference sequence) supplies CDR1 DFQATT and CDR2 SNEGSKA. Ends trimmed: V by 6 bases, J by 3 bases; bases unmatched to a gene: 11. Counted from cysteine to phenylalanine, this CDR3 has 14 amino acids. Of the read, only the CDR3 DNA is kept; its 42 bases are in frame from base 1. Comment on this clonotype: Its antigen is not yet known. There are no base qualities to consult, and no much larger clone falls within one base.

These reads were obtained on an Illumina NovaSeq 6000. Synthesis of TCR cDNA relied on 5'RACE template switching, a step that introduced a universal primer site along with unique molecular identifiers. Priming of cDNA synthesis was performed from both the TCR alpha and TCR beta constant segments. Library amplification involved two PCR steps, and the second step added sample barcodes and sequencing adapters. Sequencing of the libraries was done on either Illumina HiSeq 2500 (2x100 bp) or NovaSeq (2x150 bp). The paper's processing steps were these. Reads were demultiplexed and collapsed into UMI consensus sequences with MIGEC, and V(D)J alignment was performed with MiXCR. Using edgeR on replicate PBMC samples, clonotypes were called vaccine-responding if FDR was below 0.01 and the log2 fold change was above 5 up to day 15. Each bulk clonotype was labeled CD4 or CD8 based on which sequenced repertoire, CD4 or CD8, contained the clonotype at higher abundance. In-frame beta chains were kept once TCRdb had trimmed the public reads at Q25 with fastp and called clones with MiXCR. Entries that share a CDR3 protein sequence are merged under the most common genes and DNA. Here the V and J calls rest on TCRdb's processing, not on the authors' analysis. Present in this sample are 300,000 to 350,000 distinct CDR3 sequences, about 10% of which were seen just once. The top ten hold approximately 3% of the sample.

The source was CD4+ T cells sorted from PBMCs, collected 45 days after the yellow fever booster vaccination. The rearrangement combines TRBV20-1 with TRBJ2-7; 7 of the junction bases match TRBD2. This sequence originates from a man younger than 30 who received the YFV17D yellow fever vaccine. In nucleotide form, the sequence is TGCAGTGCCTTAAGGCGAGCGGGGTACTACGAGCAGTACTTC. Its protein product is CSALRRAGYYEQYF.